Shown below are 20 T cell receptor beta chains from a single sample sequenced in a study of blood T cell repertoires in COVID-19 (dated by TCRdb to 2020 to 2022). The library was produced with the immunoSEQ multiplex PCR assay. Entries here come from immuneACCESS through TCRdb and include only in-frame sequences with V and J called. Some clones fail to appear in such tables; in the studies checked, an unresolved V gene covers under half of the shortfall, and the cause of the remainder is unknown. Across this sample there are roughly 250,000 clones, with roughly 87% seen only once. The biggest ten clones account for roughly 6% of the sample. Material: PBMCs or T cells enriched from blood (not recorded which). These TCRs come from a woman aged 25-40 years with acute COVID-19.

Concerning this clone: Different DNA sequences within this sample yield the same CDR3. The V call is TRBV6-4, the J call TRBJ2-3; 11 bases agree with TRBD2. The germline gives CDR1 MRHNA, CDR2 SNTAGT. Trimming took 3 bases from V and 1 from J; bases not matched to a gene: 0. The CDR3 length is 15 residues. CDR3 sequence: CASSETSGGTDTQYF. In DNA, the CDR3 is TGTGCCAGCAGTGAGACTAGCGGGGGCACAGATACGCAGTATTTT.

The rearrangement joins TRBV5-1 to TRBJ2-7, with D perhaps TRBD1 (6 bases). Looked up from germline, CDR1 is SGHRS and CDR2 is YFSETQ. V lost 4 bases to trimming and J lost 5 bases, with 10 bases between them. The CDR3 totals 12 residues. The CDR3 DNA reads as TGCGCCAGCAGCCCGAACAGGGACGAGCAGTACTTC. Translating it yields CASSPNRDEQYF.

This clone appeared once. The rearrangement uses TRBV6-2 or TRBV6-3 and TRBJ2-7, with TRBD1 matching 7 bases. The CDR3 spans 15 residues. Germline CDR1 is MNHEY and CDR2 is SVGEGT. The junction had 8 bases not matched to a gene; V was cut back by 6 bases and J by 0 bases. CDR3 residues: CASSQRQGSSYEQYF. In nucleotides, the CDR3 is TGTGCCAGCAGCCAACGACAGGGTAGCTCCTACGAGCAGTACTTC.

The gene calls are TRBV11-2 and TRBJ1-2, with TRBD1 as a possible D gene (6 bases). The V and J ends lost 5 bases and 3 bases respectively, with 10 bases between them. Per the germline V gene, CDR1 is SGHAT and CDR2 is FQNNGV. The CDR3 has 13 amino acids. As DNA, the CDR3 is TGTGCCAGCAGCCAAGGGGGGGACTATGGCTACACCTTC. This gives the protein CASSQGGDYGYTF.

V usage is TRBV7-8 and J usage is TRBJ2-7; 10 bases agree with TRBD2. Germline V gene sequence: CDR1 SGHVS, CDR2 FQNEAQ. The CDR3 contains 14 residues. The trim removed 4 bases at V and 5 bases at J, leaving 5 bases unmatched. The CDR3 is CASSSGLAPHEQYF. CDR3 coding DNA: TGTGCCAGCAGCTCGGGACTAGCGCCCCACGAGCAGTACTTC.

This chain uses TRBV13 with TRBJ1-2, with D possibly matching TRBD1 (5 bases). In germline, CDR1 is PRHDT, CDR2 FYEKMQ (reference sequence). V shed 5 bases and J shed 8 bases, with 21 bases lying between them. CDR3 length: 15 residues. The CDR3 spells CASSPSIRAGDGYTF. The DNA for the CDR3 is TGTGCCAGCAGCCCATCCATCCGGGCGGGGGACGGCTACACCTTC.

This sequence joins TRBV9 and TRBJ2-3, with TRBD2 matching 10 bases. The CDR3 length is 18 residues. The germline gives CDR1 SGDLS, CDR2 YYNGEE. Trimming took 0 bases from V and 6 from J; bases not matched to a gene: 13. As DNA, the CDR3 is TGTGCCAGCAGCGTAGAGGGGATAGCGGGAGGACCCCAGGATACGCAGTATTTT. It is translated as CASSVEGIAGGPQDTQYF.

The chain has TRBV10-2 and TRBJ2-3; 8 nucleotides match TRBD1. The CDR3 length is 15 residues. Germline-derived CDR1 and CDR2 are WSHSY and SAAADI. With 6 bases clipped from V and 0 bases from J, the junction kept 5 bases outside the gene matches. The CDR3 protein is CASSLQGVSTDTQYF. The CDR3 DNA sequence: TGCGCCAGCAGCTTACAGGGGGTTAGCACAGATACGCAGTATTTT.

This chain connects TRBV27 to TRBJ2-3, with 8 bases matching TRBD2. CDR3 length equals 15 residues. Unmatched junction bases numbered 6, after V lost 2 bases and J lost 5 bases. Germline values: CDR1 MNHEY, CDR2 SMNVEV (reference sequence). The CDR3 DNA sequence: TGTGCCAGCAGTTTACCGGGGGGGCATCAAGATACGCAGTATTTT. It codes for CASSLPGGHQDTQYF.

The genes are TRBV5-1 and TRBJ1-1, with D uncertain. Trimming removed 0 bases at V and 2 bases at J, with 5 bases between. The germline gives CDR1 SGHRS, CDR2 YFSETQ. The CDR3 has 13 amino acids. This CDR3 reads CASSLGGNTEAFF. The CDR3 bases are TGCGCCAGCAGCTTGGGCGGCAACACTGAAGCTTTCTTT.

The V call is TRBV5-8, the J call TRBJ1-1, with D unresolved. The CDR3 is 11 residues long. Per germline, CDR1 SGHTS and CDR2 YDEGEE. With 5 bases removed from V and 10 bases from J, the gap between germline ends came to 12 bases. DNA of the CDR3: TGTGCCAGCAGTCAACGGGAGAGAGCTTTCTTT. As protein: CASSQRERAFF. The whole variable domain, remainder taken from reference TRBV5-8 and TRBJ1-1, is EAGVTQSPTHLIKTRGQQATLRCSPISGHTSVYWYQQALGLGLQFLLWYDEGEERNRGNFPPRFSGRQFPNYSSELNVNALELEDSALYLCASSQRERAFFGQGTRLTVV.

The chain combines TRBV6-5 with TRBJ1-1; D call uncertain. CDR1 is MNHEY and CDR2 is SVGAGI in the germline V gene. The CDR3 sequence is 15 residues long. With 6 bases removed from V and 4 bases from J, the gap between germline ends came to 18 bases. The CDR3: CASSDPPAGITEAFF. As DNA, the CDR3 is TGTGCCAGCAGCGACCCTCCCGCCGGGATCACTGAAGCTTTCTTT.

This chain links TRBV13 with TRBJ2-1; TRBD1 is a possible D gene (5 bases). The CDR3 sequence is 12 residues long. V was cut by 5 bases and J by 7 bases, with 9 bases left in between. The germline V gene encodes CDR1 PRHDT and CDR2 FYEKMQ (reference sequence). Written as DNA, the CDR3 is TGTGCCAGCAGCACCAGGGAAAATGAGCAGTTCTTC. Translation: CASSTRENEQFF. Combining the CDR3 with reference TRBV13 and TRBJ2-1 gives the whole variable domain AAGVIQSPRHLIKEKRETATLKCYPIPRHDTVYWYQQGPGQDPQFLISFYEKMQSDKGSIPDRFSAQQFSDYHSELNMSSLELGDSALYFCASSTRENEQFFGPGTRLTVL.

This clone came up once. The J gene is TRBJ1-5, the V gene TRBV28; possibly TRBD1 for D (6 bases). Per germline, CDR1 MDHEN and CDR2 SYDVKM. V was shortened by 6 bases and J by 2 bases, with 17 bases between the two germline ends. The CDR3 has 16 residues. The CDR3 nucleotides read TGTGCCAGCAGCACACTAACAGGGTTCGGCAATCAGCCCCAGCATTTT. It codes for CASSTLTGFGNQPQHF. The variable domain in full, completed from reference TRBV28 and TRBJ1-5, reads DVKVTQSSRYLVKRTGEKVFLECVQDMDHENMFWYRQDPGLGLRLIYFSYDVKMKEKGDIPEGYSVSREKKERFSLILESASTNQTSMYLCASSTLTGFGNQPQHFGDGTRLSIL.

The chain uses TRBV6-1 and TRBJ2-2; the D gene is possibly TRBD1 (5 bases). CDR1 is MNHNS, CDR2 SASEGT, per germline. This CDR3 is 13 amino acids long. V lost 3 bases and J 7 bases, leaving 9 bases between the germline ends. The CDR3 reads CASSDRVNGELFF. The CDR3 bases are TGTGCCAGCAGTGACAGGGTAAACGGGGAGCTGTTTTTT.

The chain employs TRBV30 and TRBJ1-5; 8 bases are a match to TRBD1. Germline V gene lookup returns CDR1 GTSNPN and CDR2 SVGIG (reference sequence). Trimming cost V 5 bases and J 2 bases; bases outside gene matches: 5. The CDR3 loop spans 14 amino acids. The CDR3 here is CAWSQGAGNQPQHF. CDR3 DNA: TGTGCCTGGTCGCAGGGGGCTGGCAATCAGCCCCAGCATTTT.

The rearrangement uses TRBV6-5 and TRBJ1-6, with D possibly being TRBD1 (6 bases). V was pared by 1 base and J by 10 bases, with 11 bases between. Germline-derived CDR1 and CDR2 are MNHEY and SVGAGI. The CDR3 extends over 14 amino acids. The CDR3 protein is CASSYWAGESPLHF. CDR3 coding DNA: TGTGCCAGCAGTTACTGGGCAGGGGAATCACCCCTCCACTTT.

This clone was seen only a few times. V usage is TRBV2 and J usage is TRBJ1-6, with D uncertain. CDR1 and CDR2 (germline): SNHLY, FYNNEI. The V gene lost 4 bases and the J gene lost 0 bases, with 13 bases spanning the gap. The CDR3 is made up of 17 amino acids. The CDR3 bases are TGTGCCAGCAGTGCTCGGAGCGCCAGCTCCTATAATTCACCCCTCCACTTT. This codes for CASSARSASSYNSPLHF.

The chain uses TRBV7-6 and TRBJ2-1, with D uncertain. The CDR3 covers 14 residues. Trimming shortened V by 3 bases and J by 6 bases, and 12 bases separated the two germline ends. Germline loops: CDR1 SGHVS, CDR2 FNYEAQ. The CDR3 nucleotides are TGTGCCAGCAGCTTCCAGCCCCGGAGCAATGAGCAGTTCTTC. Its protein is CASSFQPRSNEQFF.

The chain couples TRBV9 to TRBJ2-3; a possible D gene is TRBD2 (7 bases). The CDR3 runs 13 residues. Germline V gene sequence: CDR1 SGDLS, CDR2 YYNGEE. Trimming took 3 bases from V and 4 from J, leaving 9 bases between them. CDR3 amino acids: CASSEGGADTQYF. The CDR3 DNA is TGTGCCAGCAGCGAGGGGGGGGCAGATACGCAGTATTTT.